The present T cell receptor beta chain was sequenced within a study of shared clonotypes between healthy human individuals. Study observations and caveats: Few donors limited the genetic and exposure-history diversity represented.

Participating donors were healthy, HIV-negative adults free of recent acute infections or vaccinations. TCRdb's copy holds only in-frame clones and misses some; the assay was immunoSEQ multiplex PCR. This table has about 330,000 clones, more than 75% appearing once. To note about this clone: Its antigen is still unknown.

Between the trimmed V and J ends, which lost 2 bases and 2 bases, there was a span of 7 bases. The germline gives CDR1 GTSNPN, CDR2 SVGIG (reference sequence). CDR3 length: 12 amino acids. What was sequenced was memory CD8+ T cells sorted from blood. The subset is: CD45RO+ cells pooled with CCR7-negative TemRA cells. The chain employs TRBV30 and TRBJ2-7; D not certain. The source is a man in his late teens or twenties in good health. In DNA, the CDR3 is TGTGCCTGGAGTAGCAGTCCCTACGAGCAGTACTTC. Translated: CAWSSSPYEQYF.